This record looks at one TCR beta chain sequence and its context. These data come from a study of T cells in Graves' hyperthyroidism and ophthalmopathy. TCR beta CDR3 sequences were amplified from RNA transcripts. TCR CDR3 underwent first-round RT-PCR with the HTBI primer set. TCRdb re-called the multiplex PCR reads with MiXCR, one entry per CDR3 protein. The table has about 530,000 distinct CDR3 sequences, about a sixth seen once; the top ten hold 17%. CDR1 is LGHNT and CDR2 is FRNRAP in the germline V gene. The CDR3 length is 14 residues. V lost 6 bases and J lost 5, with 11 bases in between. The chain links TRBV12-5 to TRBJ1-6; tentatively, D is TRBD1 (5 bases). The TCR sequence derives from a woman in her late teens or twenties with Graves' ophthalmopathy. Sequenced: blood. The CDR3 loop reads CASGRDGDNSPLHF. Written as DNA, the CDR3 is TGTGCTAGTGGCAGGGACGGAGATAATTCACCCCTCCACTTT.